These 9 T cell receptor beta chains came from one sample sequenced in a study of T-cell memory formation after mild COVID-19. One entry per CDR3 protein results from TCRdb running MiXCR on the 5' RACE reads. Among 350,000 to 500,000 distinct CDR3 sequences listed, about 20% were seen once. Sequences were obtained from PBMCs or a T cell subset sorted from them (not recorded which). The source of these receptors is a man aged 18 to 29 who had mild COVID-19 (a few samples of this study predate the infection). Cell type and time point are not known.

About this clonotype itself: A much bigger clone sits one base away, suggesting this may be a read error. The rearrangement uses TRBV11-2 and TRBJ2-2; D uncertain. V lost 3 bases to trimming and J lost 4 bases, with 9 bases between them. The CDR3 is 14 amino acids. Looked up from germline, CDR1 is SGHAT and CDR2 is FQNNGV. In nucleotides, the CDR3 is TGTGCCAGCAGCTTTGGGGTCGGCACCGGGGAGCTGTTTTTT. It codes for CASSFGVGTGELFF.

DNA for the CDR3: TGTGCCAGCAGCGGGCAAACCCCGAAAACTGAAGCTTTCTTT. Its protein product is CASSGQTPKTEAFF. The chain combines TRBV6-1 with TRBJ1-1; D unclear. This CDR3 has 14 residues. V was shortened by 6 bases and J by 5 bases, with 16 bases between the two germline ends. The V gene's germline CDR1 is MNHNS and CDR2 SASEGT.

The chain has TRBV6-5 and TRBJ1-2, with a tentative D call TRBD1 (5 bases). V lost 1 base, J lost 6 bases, and 9 bases lay in between. CDR1 is MNHEY and CDR2 is SVGAGI in the germline V gene. The CDR3 covers 13 residues. The CDR3 protein is CASSYWGFDGYTF. The CDR3 DNA is TGTGCCAGCAGTTACTGGGGGTTCGATGGCTACACCTTC.

Only a few counts were recorded for this clonotype. The chain joins TRBV15 to TRBJ2-4; D is unresolved. This CDR3 contains 12 residues. V was cut by 1 base and J by 3 bases, with 1 base left in between. Germline CDR1 is LNHNV and CDR2 is YYDKDF (reference sequence). CDR3 nucleotides: TGTGCCACCAGCAGAGGCAAAAACATTCAGTACTTC. Its translation is CATSRGKNIQYF. Drawing the rest from reference TRBV15 and TRBJ2-4, the complete variable domain is DAMVIQNPRYQVTQFGKPVTLSCSQTLNHNVMYWYQQKSSQAPKLLFHYYDKDFNNEADTPDNFQSRRPNTSFCFLDIRSPGLGDTAMYLCATSRGKNIQYFGAGTRLSVL.

The gene calls are TRBV12-3 or TRBV12-4 and TRBJ2-3, with D perhaps TRBD1 or TRBD2 (7 bases each). This CDR3 is built from 15 residues. The V gene lost 7 bases and the J gene lost 4 bases, with 18 bases spanning the gap. CDR3 nucleotides: TGTGCCAGCACCTTGGGAGGGGGCTGGGCAGATACGCAGTATTTT. Translated: CASTLGGGWADTQYF.

There are many counts of this clonotype. This chain joins TRBV20-1 and TRBJ2-3; no definite D call. Germline CDR1 reads DFQATT; CDR2 reads SNEGSKA (reference sequence). V was trimmed by 1 base and J by 1 base, leaving 9 bases between them. The CDR3 runs 14 residues. Here the CDR3 reads CSARALRGTDTQYF. For the CDR3, the DNA is TGCAGTGCTAGAGCATTACGGGGCACAGATACGCAGTATTTT.

The rearrangement joins TRBV4-3 to TRBJ2-7, with D uncertain. The CDR3 consists of 15 residues. Germline assignment: CDR1 LGHNA and CDR2 YSLEER. V lost 1 base and J 2 bases, leaving 12 bases between the germline ends. CDR3 nucleotides: TGCGCCAGCAGCCAAGTTTCCAGTGCCACCTACGAGCAGTACTTC. Encoded protein: CASSQVSSATYEQYF.

This chain joins TRBV12-3 or TRBV12-4 and TRBJ1-6; possibly TRBD1 for D (6 bases). Deletions cut 3 bases from V and 9 bases from J, with 12 bases between. The CDR3 is 14 amino acids. The CDR3 protein is CASSFLGGGSPLHF. Here the CDR3 DNA reads TGTGCCAGCAGTTTTCTCGGGGGCGGTTCACCCCTCCACTTT.

This clonotype has more than one count but fewer than ten. The genes are TRBV14 and TRBJ2-7; D is perhaps TRBD1 (6 bases). Germline CDR1 reads SGHDN; CDR2 reads FVKESK. CDR3 length equals 13 residues. Trimming left V 5 bases short and J 1 base short, with 9 bases between. CDR3 sequence (DNA): TGTGCCAGCAGCATAAGGGGGTCCTACGAGCAGTACGTC. The encoded protein is CASSIRGSYEQYV.